The 21 T cell receptor beta chains given below trace back to one sample, sequenced in a study of early T cells in non-severe SARS-CoV-2 infection. TCRdb re-analysed the 5' RACE reads in MiXCR, keeping a single row per CDR3 protein. This sample has tens of thousands of distinct CDR3 sequences, with 10% to 15% found just once. Sequences were obtained from whole blood. All receptors derive from an adult who was a healthcare worker with PCR-confirmed SARS-CoV-2 infection or an uninfected control (not recorded which).

This clonotype was seen a few times. The chain has TRBV6-6 and TRBJ1-1; 7 nucleotides line up with TRBD1. V dropped 0 bases and J dropped 5; count of bases not matched to a gene: 9. CDR1 MNHNY and CDR2 SVGAGI come from the germline V gene (reference sequence). The length of the CDR3 is 16 residues. The chain's CDR3 is CASSYSLTGRGTEAFF. For the CDR3, the DNA is TGTGCCAGCAGTTACTCGCTGACAGGGAGAGGTACTGAAGCTTTCTTT.

This clonotype was seen ten or more times. The chain has TRBV7-2 and TRBJ1-4; weak D call: TRBD1 (5 bases). There are 14 residues in the CDR3. Germline V gene data show CDR1 as SGHTA and CDR2 as FQGNSA. Trimming cost V 5 bases and J 8 bases, with 15 bases left between them. This chain's CDR3 is CASSPGLGGEKLFF. The CDR3, as DNA: TGTGCCAGCAGCCCAGGGTTAGGAGGAGAAAAACTGTTTTTT.

This clonotype has ten or more counts. The chain uses TRBV25-1 and TRBJ1-1, with D maybe TRBD1 (6 bases). V was shortened by 5 bases and J by 1 base, with 8 bases between the two germline ends. Germline assignment: CDR1 MGHDK and CDR2 SYGVNS. The CDR3 covers 13 residues. The CDR3: CASSSGQNTEAFF. DNA for the CDR3: TGTGCCAGCAGTTCGGGACAGAACACTGAAGCTTTCTTT.

This clonotype has a handful of counts. This sequence joins TRBV7-6 and TRBJ1-1; 7 nucleotides agree with TRBD1. The J segment lost 0 bases and the V segment lost 1 base, leaving 11 bases of the junction unmatched. CDR1 SGHVS and CDR2 FNYEAQ come from the germline V gene. There are 18 residues in the CDR3. The CDR3 reads CASSLEAGGRVVNTEAFF. In nucleotides, the CDR3 is TGTGCCAGCAGCTTAGAAGCAGGGGGAAGAGTTGTGAACACTGAAGCTTTCTTT.

J is TRBJ1-1 and V is TRBV2; no clear D. Germline-derived CDR1 and CDR2 are SNHLY and FYNNEI. V dropped 4 bases and J dropped 0 bases, with 9 bases sitting between them. This CDR3 has 14 residues. The chain's CDR3 is CASSVRVMNTEAFF. For the CDR3, the DNA is TGTGCCAGCAGTGTACGGGTCATGAACACTGAAGCTTTCTTT. Complete variable domain (other parts from reference TRBV2 and TRBJ1-1): EPEVTQTPSHQVTQMGQEVILRCVPISNHLYFYWYRQILGQKVEFLVSFYNNEISEKSEIFDDQFSVERPDGSNFTLKIRSTKLEDSAMYFCASSVRVMNTEAFFGQGTRLTVV.

The CDR3 loop reads CASSRGTTDEKLFF. The CDR3 coding sequence is TGTGCCAGCAGCCGAGGTACGACCGATGAAAAACTGTTTTTT. This rearrangement joins TRBV7-9 to TRBJ1-4; D gene ambiguous. CDR3 length: 14 amino acids. Between the trimmed V and J ends, which lost 5 bases and 6 bases, there was a span of 13 bases. Germline V gene data show CDR1 as SEHNR and CDR2 as FQNEAQ (reference sequence).

This clonotype was recorded many times. This chain joins TRBV20-1 and TRBJ1-1; D call uncertain. The V gene's germline CDR1 is DFQATT and CDR2 SNEGSKA (reference sequence). This CDR3 is 11 amino acids long. V lost 1 base and J 8 bases, leaving 8 bases between the germline ends. CDR3 loop: CSARVEGEAFF. As DNA, the CDR3 is TGCAGTGCTAGAGTAGAGGGAGAAGCTTTCTTT.

Notes on this clonotype: A much larger clonotype is one base distant, so this may be a read error. The chain couples TRBV12-3 or TRBV12-4 to TRBJ2-2; tentatively, D is TRBD2 (6 bases). There are 14 residues in the CDR3. As DNA, the CDR3 is TGTGCCAGCAGTTTAAACGGGGGACGCGGGAAGCTGTTTTTT. It translates to CASSLNGGRGKLFF.

This clonotype was seen only a few times. This CDR3 reads CASSPDGFEQYF. CDR3 DNA sequence: TGTGCCAGCAGCCCGGACGGTTTCGAGCAGTACTTC. This rearrangement joins TRBV7-9 to TRBJ2-7; D remains ambiguous. From germline, CDR1 is SEHNR and CDR2 FQNEAQ (reference sequence). Trimming cost V 5 bases and J 6 bases, with 11 bases left between them. The CDR3 extends over 12 amino acids.

The chain is built from TRBV20-1 and TRBJ1-6; no clear D gene. CDR1 is DFQATT, CDR2 SNEGSKA, per germline (reference sequence). This CDR3 has 11 residues. Trimming took off 7 bases at V and 10 bases at J, with 11 bases between the two ends. The CDR3 sequence: CSGGLGSPLHF. The DNA of the CDR3 is TGCAGTGGAGGGTTAGGCTCACCCCTCCACTTT.

In its sample, this clonotype was seen many times. J is TRBJ2-5 and V is TRBV7-9; possibly TRBD1 for D (6 bases). The CDR3 runs to 12 residues. Trimming took 6 bases from V and 5 from J, leaving 10 bases between them. Germline CDR1 and CDR2: SEHNR and FQNEAQ (reference sequence). The CDR3 nucleotides read TGTGCCAGCAGTACAGGGCTGGAGACCCAGTACTTC. Protein product: CASSTGLETQYF.

This clonotype has ten or more counts. The gene calls are TRBV11-2 and TRBJ2-5; 10 bases align to TRBD2. From germline, CDR1 is SGHAT and CDR2 FQNNGV. This CDR3 is 16 amino acids long. V lost 1 base, J lost 1 base, and 3 bases stayed unmatched. CDR3 amino acids: CASSLGLAGAQETQYF. CDR3 nucleotides: TGTGCCAGCAGCTTAGGCCTAGCGGGGGCCCAAGAGACCCAGTACTTC.

This clonotype has just a few counts. J is TRBJ2-3 and V is TRBV9; D not resolved. The CDR3 is 14 residues long. The germline V gene encodes CDR1 SGDLS and CDR2 YYNGEE. V was trimmed by 4 bases and J by 4 bases, leaving 13 bases between them. Written as DNA, the CDR3 is TGTGCCAGCAGCCCCCGTCCCTCGGCAGATACGCAGTATTTT. Protein sequence: CASSPRPSADTQYF.

CDR3 loop: CASRMNTEAFF. CDR3 in DNA: TGTGCCAGCAGGATGAACACTGAAGCTTTCTTT. The chain combines TRBV28 with TRBJ1-1; D gene uncertain. Germline V gene sequence: CDR1 MDHEN, CDR2 SYDVKM. The germline V and J ends were trimmed by 6 bases and 0 bases, with 2 bases remaining between them. The CDR3 covers 11 residues.

This clonotype was observed at least ten times. The V call is TRBV9, the J call TRBJ2-3; D uncertain. V lost 0 bases to trimming and J lost 6 bases, with 17 bases between them. Looked up from germline, CDR1 is SGDLS and CDR2 is YYNGEE. This CDR3 is built from 16 residues. CDR3: CASSVVPSALPDTQYF. CDR3 nucleotide sequence: TGTGCCAGCAGCGTAGTCCCCTCTGCACTCCCTGATACGCAGTATTTT.

Details on this clonotype: A read error may account for a junction end that differs from germline. J is TRBJ2-3 and V is TRBV30, with 9 positions matching TRBD2. Germline assignment: CDR1 GTSNPN and CDR2 SVGIG (reference sequence). There are 16 residues in the CDR3. The CDR3 sequence is CAWSAMSGGYTDTQYF. CDR3 sequence (DNA): TGCGCCTGGAGTGCCATGAGCGGGGGGTACACAGATACGCAGTATTTT.

This rearrangement joins TRBV6-2 or TRBV6-3 to TRBJ1-2; D ambiguous. The V and J ends lost 6 bases and 8 bases respectively, with 13 bases between them. Germline CDR1 MNHEY, CDR2 SVGEGT. This CDR3 comprises 12 residues. The CDR3: CASREVFAGYTF. The CDR3 DNA follows: TGTGCCAGCAGGGAGGTATTCGCCGGCTACACCTTC.

This clonotype was seen at least ten times. The CDR3 DNA reads TGTGCCAGCAGCTTAGTGTGGGAGACCCAGTACTTC. Translated: CASSLVWETQYF. The chain couples TRBV7-2 to TRBJ2-5; D gene ambiguous. CDR3 length: 12 residues. Trimming took 1 base from V and 5 from J, leaving 5 bases between them. The germline V gene has CDR1 SGHTA and CDR2 FQGNSA.

This clonotype occurred a few times. The chain combines TRBV29-1 with TRBJ2-5, with D maybe TRBD2 (6 bases). This CDR3 contains 14 residues. Germline CDR1 SQVTM, CDR2 ANQGSEA. V lost 7 bases and J 2 bases, leaving 17 bases between the germline ends. The chain's CDR3 is CSAGTAEAQETQYF. CDR3 nucleotides: TGCAGCGCGGGGACTGCCGAAGCACAAGAGACCCAGTACTTC.

The chain links TRBV7-8 to TRBJ1-1; 9 bases are shared with TRBD1. Germline V gene sequence: CDR1 SGHVS, CDR2 FQNEAQ. The CDR3 consists of 15 residues. The V and J ends lost 1 base and 5 bases, in that order; junction bases with no gene match: 5. CDR3 nucleotides: TGTGCCAGCAGCTTAGGGACAGGGGTTAAAACTGAAGCTTTCTTT. It translates to CASSLGTGVKTEAFF. Looking up the rest from reference TRBV7-8 and TRBJ1-1 gives the full variable domain: GAGVSQSPRYKVAKRGQDVALRCDPISGHVSLFWYQQALGQGPEFLTYFQNEAQLDKSGLPSDRFFAERPEGSVSTLKIQRTQQEDSAVYLCASSLGTGVKTEAFFGQGTRLTVV.

Ten or more counts support this clonotype. This chain connects TRBV6-6 to TRBJ1-5; TRBD1 matches 9 bases. This CDR3 region has 15 residues. Germline V CDR1 and CDR2: MNHNY, SVGAGI (reference sequence). With V trimmed by 4 bases and J by 0 bases, 1 base remained unmatched. CDR3 in amino acids: CASSSTGGSNQPQHF. CDR3 DNA: TGTGCCAGCAGTTCGACAGGGGGTAGCAATCAGCCCCAGCATTTT.